This TCR delta chain appears in the sequencing data of a study of human gamma delta and Vdelta1 T cells. The length of the CDR3 is 19 residues. Per the germline V gene, CDR1 is TSWWSYY and CDR2 is QGS. V dropped 3 bases and J dropped 0; count of bases not matched to a gene: 14. TCRdb reapplied CATT to the PCR reads. Of some 4,000 delta-chain clones in the sample, roughly a quarter were seen once. This clone was seen more than once but under ten times. This may come from a read error, since a much larger clone is one base off. Other nucleotide sequences in the sample specify the same CDR3. Sequencing used naive CD27+ Vdelta1 gamma-delta T cells from blood. The sequence was obtained from a human donor in good health. The chain links TRDV1 to TRDJ1; TRDD3 matches 9 bases. The CDR3 DNA reads TGTGCTCTTGGGGAGCTCCGTACTGGGGGAGTCCAGTACACCGATAAACTCATCTTT. This encodes CALGELRTGGVQYTDKLIF.